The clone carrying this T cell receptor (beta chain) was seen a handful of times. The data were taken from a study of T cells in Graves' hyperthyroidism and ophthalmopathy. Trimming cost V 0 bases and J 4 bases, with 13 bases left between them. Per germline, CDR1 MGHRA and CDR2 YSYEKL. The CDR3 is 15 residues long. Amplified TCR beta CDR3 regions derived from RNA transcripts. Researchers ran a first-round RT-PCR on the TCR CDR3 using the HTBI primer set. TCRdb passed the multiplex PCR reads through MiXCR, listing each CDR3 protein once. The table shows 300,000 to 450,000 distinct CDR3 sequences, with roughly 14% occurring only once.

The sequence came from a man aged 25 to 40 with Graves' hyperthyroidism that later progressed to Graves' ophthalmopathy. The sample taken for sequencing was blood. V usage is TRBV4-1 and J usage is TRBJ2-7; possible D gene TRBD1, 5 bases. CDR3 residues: CASSQELQARYEQYF. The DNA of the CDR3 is TGCGCCAGCAGCCAAGAACTACAGGCAAGATACGAGCAGTACTTC.